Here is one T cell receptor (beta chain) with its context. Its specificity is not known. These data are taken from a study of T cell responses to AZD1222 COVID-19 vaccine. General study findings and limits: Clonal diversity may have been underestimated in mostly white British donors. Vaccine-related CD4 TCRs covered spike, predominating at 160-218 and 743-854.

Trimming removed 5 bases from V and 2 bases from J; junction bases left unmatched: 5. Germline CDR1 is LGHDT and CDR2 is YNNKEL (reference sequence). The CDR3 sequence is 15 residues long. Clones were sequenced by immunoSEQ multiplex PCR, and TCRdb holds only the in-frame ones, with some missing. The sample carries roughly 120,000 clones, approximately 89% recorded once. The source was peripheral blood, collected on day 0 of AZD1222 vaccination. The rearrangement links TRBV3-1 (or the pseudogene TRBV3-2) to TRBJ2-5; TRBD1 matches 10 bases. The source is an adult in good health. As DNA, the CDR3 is TGTGCCAGCAGCTCCGGGACAGGGGTGCAAGAGACCCAGTACTTC. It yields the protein CASSSGTGVQETQYF.